Listed below are T cell receptor beta chains from one sample, sequenced in a study of T cells in Graves' hyperthyroidism and ophthalmopathy. A single record per CDR3 protein comes from TCRdb applying MiXCR to the multiplex PCR reads. The profile shows about 250,000 distinct CDR3 sequences, over 20% of them singletons. Sequenced input: blood. These receptors all come from a middle-aged woman with Graves' ophthalmopathy. Both conserved end residues are part of each CDR3. Fields, in order: V gene, clone size, CDR3 length, J gene, D gene, CDR3 protein, CDR3 DNA. The D gene is left open where the match is weak. Clone size, where shown, is once, few, many, or a class for clones that have expanded.

>TRBV11-2|many|15|TRBJ2-6|.
CASSLELAMANVLTF
TGTGCCAGCAGCTTAGAACTAGCCATGGCCAACGTCCTGACTTTC
>TRBV19|.|15|TRBJ1-1|.
CASSIGPGSGTEAFF
TGTGCCAGTAGTATTGGTCCAGGGTCGGGGACTGAAGCTTTCTTT
>TRBV7-9|.|14|TRBJ2-5|TRBD2
CASSWSGSGETQYF
TGTGCCAGCAGCTGGAGCGGGAGCGGGGAGACCCAGTACTTC
>TRBV7-2|once|15|TRBJ2-2|TRBD2
CASPKPGLAAGELFF
TGTGCCAGCCCTAAGCCGGGACTAGCTGCCGGGGAGCTGTTTTTT
>TRBV20-1|many|16|TRBJ2-5|TRBD2
CSARDLRRLAGETQYF
TGCAGTGCTAGAGATCTCCGGAGACTAGCGGGAGAGACCCAGTACTTC
>TRBV27|.|17|TRBJ2-6|.
CASSSGPLRSGANVLTF
TGTGCCAGCAGCTCTGGGCCCCTGCGGTCTGGGGCCAACGTCCTGACTTTC
>TRBV19|many|14|TRBJ1-1|.
CASSMSGTPTEAFF
TGTGCCAGTAGTATGAGTGGGACACCGACTGAAGCTTTCTTT
>TRBV28|many|17|TRBJ2-7|TRBD2
CASSPGLAGVFLNEQYF
TGTGCCAGCAGTCCAGGACTAGCGGGAGTCTTTTTGAACGAGCAGTACTTC
>TRBV6-1|.|15|TRBJ2-5|TRBD1
CASSEYAGGVETQYF
TGTGCCAGCAGTGAATATGCAGGGGGCGTGGAGACCCAGTACTTC
>TRBV6-1|many|16|TRBJ2-6|.
CASSVRLRDGANVLTF
TGTGCCAGCAGTGTGCGGCTGCGAGATGGGGCCAACGTCCTGACTTTC
>TRBV7-9|.|13|TRBJ2-7|.
CASSLVRGDEQYF
TGTGCCAGCAGCTTAGTGCGGGGCGACGAGCAGTACTTC
>TRBV19|.|15|TRBJ2-5|TRBD2
CASSIGTSGQETQYF
TGTGCCAGTTCCATCGGGACTAGCGGACAAGAGACCCAGTACTTC
>TRBV19|many|15|TRBJ2-2|.
CASSATGSYTGELFF
TGTGCCAGTAGTGCTACAGGGAGTTATACCGGGGAGCTGTTTTTT
>TRBV6-1|.|16|TRBJ2-7|TRBD2
CASIRLAGERTYEQYF
TGTGCCAGCATAAGACTAGCGGGAGAGCGGACCTACGAGCAGTACTTC
>TRBV2|many|13|TRBJ2-5|.
CASSEGTQETQYF
TGTGCCAGCAGTGAGGGGACCCAAGAGACCCAGTACTTC
>TRBV6-1|few|14|TRBJ2-7|.
CASSEGTVDYEQYF
TGTGCCAGCAGTGAAGGGACAGTAGATTACGAGCAGTACTTC
>TRBV24-1|.|14|TRBJ1-2|.
CATSDLEDFNGYTF
TGTGCCACCAGTGATTTAGAGGACTTTAATGGCTACACCTTC
>TRBV6-5|many|14|TRBJ2-4|.
CASSFDGAKNIQYF
TGTGCCAGCAGTTTTGACGGAGCCAAAAACATTCAGTACTTC
>TRBV6-1|.|14|TRBJ1-2|TRBD1
CASSEGQAFYGYTF
TGTGCCAGCAGTGAGGGACAGGCTTTCTATGGCTACACCTTC
>TRBV14|many|14|TRBJ2-7|TRBD2
CASSQEAGIYEQYF
TGTGCCAGCAGCCAAGAAGCGGGGATCTACGAGCAGTACTTC
>TRBV7-2|many|14|TRBJ2-7|.
CASSARLDSYEQYF
TGTGCCAGCAGCGCGCGACTAGATTCCTACGAGCAGTACTTC
>TRBV12-3/TRBV12-4|.|15|TRBJ2-5|TRBD2
CASSWGGGYAETQYF
TGTGCCAGCAGTTGGGGCGGGGGATACGCGGAGACCCAGTACTTC
>TRBV6-5|many|16|TRBJ2-5|.
CASRKYPFRTGETQYF
TGTGCCAGCAGAAAATATCCATTTCGGACGGGAGAGACCCAGTACTTC